Listed below are T cell receptor beta chains from one sample, sequenced in a study of blood T cell repertoires in COVID-19. Profiling relied on immunoSEQ multiplex PCR, and the TCRdb table lists in-frame clones only, not all of them. The data show about 190,000 clones, around 85% seen once. Sequencing was performed on peripheral blood. All receptors derive from a man aged 50-60 years who had recovered from COVID-19. The CDR3 runs from the conserved cysteine through the conserved F or W. Rows may omit the clone size; those that give it use once, few, many or a size class.

v_gene	abundance	CDR3aa
TRBV10-3	NA	CAIGSILAGERAHF
TRBV2	NA	CASSDSFQPQHF
TRBV19	NA	CASSEYSRGRQPQHF
TRBV24-1	NA	CATSDLKTGGTDTQYF
TRBV19	NA	CASSIDASGRAYYNEQFF
TRBV5-8	once	CASSHRPLLQFF
TRBV13	NA	CASSLVGGQSTDTQYF
TRBV7-6	NA	CASSLVAGASYEQYF
TRBV6-5	few	CASSKQGASSPLHF
TRBV2	NA	CASSRGGYEQYF
TRBV5-1	NA	CASSSQADPSYNEQFF
TRBV30	NA	CAWGDRGWPEAFF
TRBV5-6	NA	CASSLAGYNSPLHF
TRBV27	NA	CASSLFSSWSTDTQYF
TRBV5-1	NA	CASHPRSGDRSTGELFF
TRBV27	NA	CASSTRTSATLETQYF
TRBV19	NA	CASTLDRGSYNEQFF
TRBV15	NA	CATSRVVAGRPGDEQYF
TRBV27	few	CASRRQGNHNEKLFF
TRBV5-4	once	CASSLWSNGEQFF
TRBV5-5	NA	CASSFSSGELYGYTF
TRBV27	NA	CASRVWDREGEQYF
TRBV15	once	CATSRDWLHTDTQYF